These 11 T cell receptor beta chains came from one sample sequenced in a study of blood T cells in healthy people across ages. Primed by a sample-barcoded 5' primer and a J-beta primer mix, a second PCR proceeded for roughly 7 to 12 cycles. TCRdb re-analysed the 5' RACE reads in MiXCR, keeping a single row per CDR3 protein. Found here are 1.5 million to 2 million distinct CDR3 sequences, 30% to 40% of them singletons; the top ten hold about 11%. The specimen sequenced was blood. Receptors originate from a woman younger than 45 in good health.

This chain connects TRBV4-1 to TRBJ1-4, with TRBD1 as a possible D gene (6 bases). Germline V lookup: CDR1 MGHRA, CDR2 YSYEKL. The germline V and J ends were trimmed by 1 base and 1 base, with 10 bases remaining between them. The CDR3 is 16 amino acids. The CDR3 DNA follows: TGCGCCAGCAGCCAAGTAGGGGGTGGAACTAATGAAAAACTGTTTTTT. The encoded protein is CASSQVGGGTNEKLFF.

As DNA, the CDR3 is TGTGCCAGCAGTGACCCCGGACAGGGGGAAGAGGCCCAGTACTTC. Translated: CASSDPGQGEEAQYF. The V gene is TRBV27, the J gene TRBJ2-7; 10 bases map to TRBD1. V lost 5 bases, J lost 10 bases, and 14 bases stayed unmatched. Germline V lookup: CDR1 MNHEY, CDR2 SMNVEV (reference sequence). The CDR3 is 15 residues long.

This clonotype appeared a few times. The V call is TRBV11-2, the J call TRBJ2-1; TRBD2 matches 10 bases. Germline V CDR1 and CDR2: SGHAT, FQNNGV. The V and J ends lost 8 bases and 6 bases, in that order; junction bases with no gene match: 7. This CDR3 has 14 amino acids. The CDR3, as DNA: TGTGCCAGCCACGGGGCTAGCGGGAGCAATGAGCAGTTCTTC. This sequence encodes CASHGASGSNEQFF.

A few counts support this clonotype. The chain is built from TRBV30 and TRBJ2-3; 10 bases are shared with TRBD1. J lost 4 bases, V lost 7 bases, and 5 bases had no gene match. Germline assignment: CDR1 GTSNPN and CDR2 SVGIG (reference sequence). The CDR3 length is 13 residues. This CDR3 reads CASRDRGPDTQYF. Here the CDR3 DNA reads TGTGCCTCCCGGGACAGGGGCCCAGATACGCAGTATTTT.

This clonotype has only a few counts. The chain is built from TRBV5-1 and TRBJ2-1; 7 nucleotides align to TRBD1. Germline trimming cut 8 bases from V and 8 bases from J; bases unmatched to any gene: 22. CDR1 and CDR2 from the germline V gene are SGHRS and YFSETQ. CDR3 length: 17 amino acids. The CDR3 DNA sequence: TGCGCCAGTAGCCCCCGCGAGACAGGGAGCTCGGGCGATGAGCAGTTCTTC. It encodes CASSPRETGSSGDEQFF.

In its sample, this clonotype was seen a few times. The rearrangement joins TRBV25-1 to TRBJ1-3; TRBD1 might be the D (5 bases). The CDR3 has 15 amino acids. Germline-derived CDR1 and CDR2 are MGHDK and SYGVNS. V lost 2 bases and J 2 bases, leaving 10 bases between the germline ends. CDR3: CASSESGTTGNTIYF. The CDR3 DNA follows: TGTGCCAGCAGTGAAAGCGGGACGACTGGAAACACCATATATTTT. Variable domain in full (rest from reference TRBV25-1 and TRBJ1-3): EADIYQTPRYLVIGTGKKITLECSQTMGHDKMYWYQQDPGMELHLIHYSYGVNSTEKGDLSSESTVSRIRTEHFPLTLESARPSHTSQYLCASSESGTTGNTIYFGEGSWLTVV.

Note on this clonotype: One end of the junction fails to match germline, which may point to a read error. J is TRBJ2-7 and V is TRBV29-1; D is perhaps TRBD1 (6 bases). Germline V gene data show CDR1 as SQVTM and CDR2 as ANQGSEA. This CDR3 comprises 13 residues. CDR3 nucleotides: TGCAGCGTTGTTGGGCAGGGGACCTACGGGCAGTACTTC. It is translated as CSVVGQGTYGQYF.

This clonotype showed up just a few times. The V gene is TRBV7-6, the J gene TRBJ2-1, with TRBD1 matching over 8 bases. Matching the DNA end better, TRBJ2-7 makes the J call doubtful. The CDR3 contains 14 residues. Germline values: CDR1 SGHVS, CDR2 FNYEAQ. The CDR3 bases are TGTGCCAGTCAGTTCGGACAGGGAGATGGTGAGCAGTACTTC. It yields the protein CASQFGQGDGEQYF.

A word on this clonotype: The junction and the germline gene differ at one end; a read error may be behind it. CDR3 amino acids: CGVGPTVDGNTEAFF. The DNA of the CDR3 is TGCGGCGTTGGACCCACGGTGGATGGGAACACTGAAGCTTTCTTT. The chain links TRBV29-1 to TRBJ1-1, with no clear D. The CDR3 loop spans 15 amino acids. CDR1 is SQVTM and CDR2 is ANQGSEA in the germline V gene.

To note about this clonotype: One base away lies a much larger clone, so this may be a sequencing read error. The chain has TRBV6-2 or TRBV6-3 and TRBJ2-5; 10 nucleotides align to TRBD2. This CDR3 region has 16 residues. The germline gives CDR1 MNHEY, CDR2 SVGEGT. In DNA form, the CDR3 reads TGTGTCAGCAGTCTCCCCCCTAGCGGGGGACAAGAGACCCAGTACTTC. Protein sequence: CVSSLPPSGGQETQYF.

The CDR3 spells CASRRRTSGSLYNEQFF. CDR3 DNA sequence: TGTGCCAGCAGACGAAGGACTAGCGGGAGCCTGTACAATGAGCAGTTCTTC. This chain uses TRBV27 with TRBJ2-1, with 13 bases matching TRBD2. CDR1 is MNHEY, CDR2 SMNVEV, per germline (reference sequence). The CDR3 loop spans 17 amino acids. V was clipped by 6 bases and J by 4 bases; unmatched bases: 9.